This T cell receptor (beta chain) was captured by sequencing in a study of T cell responses to AZD1222 COVID-19 vaccine. TCRdb's copy holds only in-frame clones and misses some; the assay was immunoSEQ multiplex PCR. The table shows approximately 180,000 clones, with about 90% occurring only once. Note on this clone: Antigen specificity is unknown.

The CDR3 consists of 15 residues. Trimming removed 3 bases from V and 3 bases from J, with 14 bases in between. From germline, CDR1 is LNHDA and CDR2 SQIVND (reference sequence). General study points: There were mostly white British donors and more females than males, and clonal diversity was possibly underestimated. Baseline antibody screening turned up just a handful of seropositive AZD1222 recipients.

The chain couples TRBV19 to TRBJ1-2; D not certain. The sequencing here drew on peripheral blood, taken on day 0 of AZD1222 vaccination. This TCR was recovered from an adult in good health. The CDR3 sequence: CASSMGSGRDYGYTF. The DNA for the CDR3 is TGTGCCAGTAGTATGGGTAGCGGGCGCGACTATGGCTACACCTTC. Based on the CDR3 plus reference TRBV19 and TRBJ1-2, the full variable domain is DGGITQSPKYLFRKEGQNVTLSCEQNLNHDAMYWYRQDPGQGLRLIYYSQIVNDFQKGDIAEGYSVSREKKESFPLTVTSAQKNPTAFYLCASSMGSGRDYGYTFGSGTRLTVV.